Each of the 28 T cell receptor beta chains below was sequenced from the same sample in a study of blood T cell repertoires in COVID-19. Measured with immunoSEQ multiplex PCR; TCRdb has only the in-frame clones, and not every one. The sample records 310,000 or so clones, approximately 87% being singletons. The sample comprised peripheral blood. These receptors were collected from a woman in her forties or fifties with active or convalescent COVID-19.

The J gene is TRBJ2-3, the V gene TRBV7-9, with a weak D call TRBD2 (5 bases). The germline CDR1 and CDR2 sequences are SEHNR and FQNEAQ (reference sequence). This CDR3 is 17 amino acids long. V dropped 3 bases and J dropped 0 bases, with 16 bases sitting between them. CDR3 sequence reads: CASSFFRGKVSTDTQYF. CDR3 DNA sequence: TGTGCCAGCAGCTTTTTCCGGGGAAAGGTTAGCACAGATACGCAGTATTTT.

DNA for the CDR3: TGCAGTGCTAGTATAGGCAGGGGCTCTTCCAACACTGAAGCTTTCTTT. Translation gives CSASIGRGSSNTEAFF. The chain links TRBV20-1 to TRBJ1-1; maybe TRBD1 (6 bases). This CDR3 is 16 amino acids long. Trimming removed 3 bases at V and 2 bases at J, with 19 bases between. The germline CDR1 and CDR2 sequences are DFQATT and SNEGSKA (reference sequence).

The gene calls are TRBV6-2 or TRBV6-3 and TRBJ1-5, with 7 bases fitting TRBD1. V lost 6 bases and J lost 7; bases outside the gene matches: 15. The CDR3 is 16 amino acids. The V gene's germline CDR1 is MNHEY and CDR2 SVGEGT. The CDR3 coding sequence is TGTGCCAGCAGCCTACGGGACGGACAGGCCCTGCAGCCCCAGCATTTT. This sequence encodes CASSLRDGQALQPQHF.

This clone was detected a few times. This rearrangement joins TRBV12-3 or TRBV12-4 to TRBJ2-2; D is possibly TRBD2 (5 bases). V was trimmed by 0 bases and J by 11 bases, leaving 7 bases between them. The CDR3 totals 12 residues. CDR3 nucleotide sequence: TGTGCCAGCAGTTTAGCGACTACCGAGCTGTTTTTT. Translated: CASSLATTELFF.

This chain links TRBV19 with TRBJ2-3, with D possibly matching TRBD1 (7 bases). V was shortened by 3 bases and J by 3 bases, with 13 bases between the two germline ends. This CDR3 has 15 residues. CDR1 and CDR2 from the germline V gene are LNHDA and SQIVND (reference sequence). This chain's CDR3 is CASSMGPGGTDTQYF. The CDR3 coding sequence is TGTGCCAGTAGTATGGGGCCAGGGGGGACAGATACGCAGTATTTT.

The chain uses TRBV6-2 or TRBV6-3 and TRBJ1-1; perhaps TRBD1 as D (5 bases). In germline, CDR1 is MNHEY, CDR2 SVGEGT. V was shortened by 4 bases and J by 6 bases, with 15 bases between the two germline ends. This CDR3 region has 14 residues. CDR3 DNA: TGTGCCAGCAGTTCGTTACTAAAAGGGGCTGAAGCTTTCTTT. Protein sequence: CASSSLLKGAEAFF.

The rearrangement links TRBV28 to TRBJ2-2; 11 bases fit TRBD1. V lost 5 bases, J lost 6 bases, and 5 bases stayed unmatched. Looked up from germline, CDR1 is MDHEN and CDR2 is SYDVKM. CDR3 size: 15 residues. The CDR3 DNA is TGTGCCAGCAGTAAGCCGGGACAGGGGGCCGGGGAGCTGTTTTTT. The encoded protein is CASSKPGQGAGELFF.

This chain uses TRBV19 with TRBJ2-1; 8 bases line up with TRBD1. J was trimmed by 2 bases and V by 7 bases; bases with no gene match: 4. CDR1 and CDR2 (germline): LNHDA, SQIVND (reference sequence). The CDR3 runs to 14 residues. The CDR3 sequence: CASKWTGPYNEQFF. As DNA, the CDR3 is TGTGCCAGTAAATGGACAGGGCCCTACAATGAGCAGTTCTTC.

The gene calls are TRBV5-1 and TRBJ2-1; the match to TRBD1 covers 8 bases. V dropped 5 bases and J dropped 3; count of bases not matched to a gene: 10. From germline, CDR1 is SGHRS and CDR2 YFSETQ. The CDR3 loop spans 16 amino acids. The CDR3, as DNA: TGCGCCAGCAGACGGTACAGGGGGGCCGACTACAATGAGCAGTTCTTC. Its protein is CASRRYRGADYNEQFF.

This chain links TRBV12-3 or TRBV12-4 with TRBJ1-2; no clear D gene. The V end lost 6 bases, the J end lost 7 bases, and 12 bases lay between the germline ends. CDR3 length equals 12 residues. The CDR3 loop is CASSVKGGGYTF. The CDR3 DNA sequence: TGTGCCAGCAGCGTGAAAGGAGGTGGCTACACCTTC.

This chain links TRBV6-5 with TRBJ1-1, with D possibly matching TRBD1 (6 bases). With 6 bases removed from V and 4 bases from J, the gap between germline ends came to 12 bases. CDR1 and CDR2 from the germline V gene are MNHEY and SVGAGI. This CDR3 has 13 residues. The chain's CDR3 is CASSHDRRTEAFF. In nucleotides, the CDR3 is TGTGCCAGCAGCCATGACAGGCGCACTGAAGCTTTCTTT.

This chain connects TRBV11-2 to TRBJ2-4, with D maybe TRBD1 (6 bases). The V gene lost 5 bases and the J gene lost 7 bases, with 9 bases spanning the gap. Per germline, CDR1 SGHAT and CDR2 FQNNGV. The CDR3 has 12 amino acids. The CDR3 here is CASSLGQNIQYF. DNA for the CDR3: TGTGCCAGCAGCCTCGGACAGAACATTCAGTACTTC.

The chain couples TRBV9 to TRBJ2-1, with TRBD2 identical over 9 bases. J lost 0 bases, V lost 6 bases, and 4 bases had no gene match. This CDR3 is built from 15 residues. Germline V gives CDR1 SGDLS, CDR2 YYNGEE. CDR3 sequence: CASNAGGSSYNEQFF. Written as DNA, the CDR3 is TGTGCCAGCAACGCGGGGGGGAGCTCCTACAATGAGCAGTTCTTC.

Comments on this clone: The junction departs from the called germline gene at one end, perhaps through a read error. V gene TRBV7-2 combines with J gene TRBJ1-1; D gene unclear. The germline V gene has CDR1 SGHTA and CDR2 FQGNSA. The CDR3 spans 14 residues. CDR3 residues: CASSFFGPNAEAFF. The CDR3 nucleotides are TGTGCCAGCAGCTTCTTTGGGCCGAACGCTGAAGCTTTCTTT.

The chain employs TRBV6-5 and TRBJ2-1, with 10 bases lining up with TRBD2. The germline V gene has CDR1 MNHEY and CDR2 SVGAGI. The ends lost 6 bases at V and 0 bases at J; junction bases unmatched: 2. This CDR3 has 15 residues. CDR3: CASRPSGSSYNEQFF. The DNA for the CDR3 is TGTGCCAGCAGGCCTAGCGGGAGCTCCTACAATGAGCAGTTCTTC.

The chain uses TRBV5-1 and TRBJ2-1; D perhaps matches TRBD2 (7 bases). Germline V CDR1 and CDR2: SGHRS, YFSETQ. V dropped 0 bases and J dropped 1 base, with 11 bases sitting between them. This CDR3 spans 16 amino acids. CDR3 sequence reads: CASSLEGGASYNEQFF. The CDR3, as DNA: TGCGCCAGCAGCTTGGAAGGGGGGGCTTCCTACAATGAGCAGTTCTTC.

This chain links TRBV12-3 or TRBV12-4 with TRBJ2-3, with D possibly TRBD2 on 6 matching bases. The CDR3 has 13 residues. The ends were cut back, 5 bases at V and 3 bases at J, with 9 bases in the middle. This CDR3 reads CASSPGGTDTQYF. The CDR3 region has the DNA TGTGCCAGCAGTCCCGGGGGTACAGATACGCAGTATTTT.

V gene TRBV3-1 (or the pseudogene TRBV3-2) combines with J gene TRBJ2-5, with 7 bases identical to TRBD2. Germline trimming cut 0 bases from V and 4 bases from J; bases unmatched to any gene: 20. Germline CDR1 LGHDT, CDR2 YNNKEL (reference sequence). This CDR3 has 20 amino acids. The CDR3 sequence: CASSQDEVSGPRSKLETQYF. The CDR3 nucleotides are TGTGCCAGCAGCCAAGATGAGGTTAGCGGGCCCCGCTCGAAATTAGAGACCCAGTACTTC.

This sequence joins TRBV6-2 or TRBV6-3 and TRBJ2-7, with a tentative D call TRBD1 (6 bases). CDR1 and CDR2 (germline): MNHEY, SVGEGT. Trimming took off 6 bases at V and 1 base at J, with 19 bases between the two ends. This CDR3 is 16 amino acids long. CDR3 DNA sequence: TGTGCCAGCAGCCCTTCTACAGGGCTCACTTCCTACGAGCAGTACTTC. Protein product: CASSPSTGLTSYEQYF.

This clone came up once. The chain carries TRBV18 and TRBJ1-1; 9 positions agree with TRBD1. Germline loops: CDR1 KGHSH, CDR2 LQKENI. Germline trimming cut 8 bases from V and 6 bases from J; bases unmatched to any gene: 7. The CDR3 is made up of 13 amino acids. The CDR3 loop is CASRQGVVPEAFF. CDR3 nucleotide sequence: TGTGCCAGCCGACAGGGGGTGGTCCCTGAAGCTTTCTTT.

The chain links TRBV11-1 to TRBJ1-1, with TRBD1 matching 7 bases. Germline values: CDR1 SGHAT, CDR2 FQDESV (reference sequence). Losses at the gene ends were 1 base for V and 5 bases for J; bases not matched to a gene: 7. The CDR3 consists of 15 residues. The CDR3 is CASSLGTGGQTEAFF. DNA for the CDR3: TGTGCCAGCAGCTTAGGGACAGGAGGCCAAACTGAAGCTTTCTTT. The full variable domain, with the rest looked up from reference TRBV11-1 and TRBJ1-1, is EAEVAQSPRYKITEKSQAVAFWCDPISGHATLYWYRQILGQGPELLVQFQDESVVDDSQLPKDRFSAERLKGVDSTLKIQPAELGDSAMYLCASSLGTGGQTEAFFGQGTRLTVV.

This clone was recorded only once. This chain uses TRBV30 with TRBJ1-6, with TRBD1 identical over 7 bases. The CDR3 totals 15 residues. Trimming took 1 base from V and 10 from J; bases not matched to a gene: 10. From germline, CDR1 is GTSNPN and CDR2 SVGIG (reference sequence). The CDR3 region has the DNA TGTGCCTGGAGTGGAACTACAGGGGCTAGGTCACCCCTCCACTTT. Its translation is CAWSGTTGARSPLHF.

J is TRBJ1-5 and V is TRBV7-2, with D possibly matching TRBD1 (6 bases). The CDR3 extends over 17 amino acids. Germline CDR1 and CDR2: SGHTA and FQGNSA. Trimming took off 3 bases at V and 0 bases at J, with 15 bases between the two ends. DNA of the CDR3: TGTGCCAGCAGCTTGTTGACAGGCAGACTTAGCAATCAGCCCCAGCATTTT. This translates into CASSLLTGRLSNQPQHF.

In its sample, this clone was seen once. The chain links TRBV6-2 or TRBV6-3 to TRBJ1-1, with a possible D match to TRBD1 (5 bases). The V end lost 1 base, the J end lost 4 bases, and 10 bases lay between the germline ends. Germline CDR1 MNHEY, CDR2 SVGEGT. This CDR3 spans 14 amino acids. CDR3 nucleotides: TGTGCCAGCAGTTACTTCAGGGTGGGCACTGAAGCTTTCTTT. This gives the protein CASSYFRVGTEAFF.

The chain links TRBV2 to TRBJ2-7; weak D call: TRBD2 (6 bases). Looked up from germline, CDR1 is SNHLY and CDR2 is FYNNEI. This CDR3 spans 14 amino acids. V lost 4 bases to trimming and J lost 2 bases, with 12 bases between them. CDR3 sequence reads: CASSGDSNPYEQYF. The CDR3 DNA is TGTGCCAGCAGTGGGGACTCAAATCCCTACGAGCAGTACTTC. Combining the CDR3 with reference TRBV2 and TRBJ2-7 gives the whole variable domain EPEVTQTPSHQVTQMGQEVILRCVPISNHLYFYWYRQILGQKVEFLVSFYNNEISEKSEIFDDQFSVERPDGSNFTLKIRSTKLEDSAMYFCASSGDSNPYEQYFGPGTRLTVT.

A single count supports this clone. V is TRBV28 and J is TRBJ1-2, with 7 bases fitting TRBD1. The germline V gene encodes CDR1 MDHEN and CDR2 SYDVKM. This CDR3 region has 15 residues. The V gene end was trimmed by 5 bases and the J gene end by 7 bases; junction bases not matched to a gene: 13. This chain's CDR3 is CASSPPSRTGAGYTF. The CDR3 DNA is TGTGCCAGCAGTCCCCCCTCCCGCACAGGGGCTGGCTACACCTTC.

This clone was counted a single time. The CDR3 bases are TGCAGCACCCGGACACACAATGAGCAGTTCTTC. It codes for CSTRTHNEQFF. The chain has TRBV29-1 and TRBJ2-1, with D possibly matching TRBD1 (5 bases). This CDR3 spans 11 amino acids. Trimming stripped 8 bases from V and 5 bases from J, with 10 bases between. Per the germline V gene, CDR1 is SQVTM and CDR2 is ANQGSEA.

This chain connects TRBV9 to TRBJ1-6, with D tentatively TRBD1 (6 bases). Trimming removed 3 bases at V and 9 bases at J, with 13 bases between. This CDR3 comprises 14 residues. In germline, CDR1 is SGDLS, CDR2 YYNGEE. The chain's CDR3 is CASSAPGVGSPLHF. In DNA, the CDR3 is TGTGCCAGCAGCGCCCCAGGGGTTGGTTCACCCCTCCACTTT.